Described below is a single T cell receptor beta chain sequence and its context. In the authors' methods: The authors estimated nucleated cell counts from reference gene primer amplification. TCRdb keeps only in-frame clones here, not all; method: immunoSEQ multiplex PCR. V and J calls and clone size are as listed in that table; D and trimming were resolved from the DNA. The table has tens of thousands of clones, 81% seen once. Deletions cut 3 bases from V and 3 bases from J, with 14 bases between. Germline CDR1 and CDR2: GTSNPN and SVGIG (reference sequence). This CDR3 has 14 amino acids. The data originate from a study of blood T cell repertoires in COVID-19. Study as a whole: The United States, Italy and Spain supplied acute and convalescent COVID-19 samples. PBMCs, B-cell-depleted T cells, or T cells provided the cDNA or gDNA that made up the material.

The chain joins TRBV30 to TRBJ1-1; perhaps TRBD1 as D (5 bases). This TCR derives from a man aged 80 or over with acute or convalescent COVID-19. Specimen: peripheral blood. The DNA of the CDR3 is TGTGCCTGGAGACCACAAACAGGAGACACTGAAGCTTTCTTT. Encoded protein: CAWRPQTGDTEAFF.